The table lists the clone carrying this T cell receptor (beta chain) with many counts. The antigen is not known. Each cDNA molecule carried a unique molecular identifier. TCRdb called the 5' RACE reads again in MiXCR, with one record for every CDR3 protein. The table has roughly 45,000 distinct CDR3 sequences, 12% seen once. This specimen belongs to a study of early T cells in non-severe SARS-CoV-2 infection. Study-level background: It was bulk RNA from unsorted whole blood that was sequenced, and the chains were unpaired. Regarding the study as a whole: Anti-spike CD8 responses were favored in VDJdb matching, and private and CD4 specificities were missed.

Germline V lookup: CDR1 MGHRA, CDR2 YSYEKL. Trimming shortened V by 4 bases and J by 4 bases, and 22 bases separated the two germline ends. The CDR3 has 17 amino acids. This sequence originates from an adult who was a healthcare worker with PCR-confirmed SARS-CoV-2 infection or an uninfected control (not recorded which). The sequenced sample consisted of whole blood. The chain combines TRBV4-1 with TRBJ1-1, with no clear D. In DNA, the CDR3 is TGCGCCAGCAGCCCTCGCGTGGCCCCTAAAATTGGCACTGAAGCTTTCTTT. Translation: CASSPRVAPKIGTEAFF.